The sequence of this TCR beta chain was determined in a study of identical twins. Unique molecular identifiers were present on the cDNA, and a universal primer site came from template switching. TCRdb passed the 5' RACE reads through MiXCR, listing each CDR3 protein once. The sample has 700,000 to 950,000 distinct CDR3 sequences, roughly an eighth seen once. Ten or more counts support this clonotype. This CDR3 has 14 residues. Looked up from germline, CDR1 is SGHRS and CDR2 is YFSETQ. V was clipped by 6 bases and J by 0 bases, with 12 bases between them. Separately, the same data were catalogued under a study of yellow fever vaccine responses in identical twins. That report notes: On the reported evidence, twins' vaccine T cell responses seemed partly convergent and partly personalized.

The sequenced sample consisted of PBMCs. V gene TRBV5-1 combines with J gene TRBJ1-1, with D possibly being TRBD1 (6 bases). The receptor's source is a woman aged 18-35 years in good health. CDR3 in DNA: TGCGCCAGCATTGAGGACAGTATGAACACTGAAGCTTTCTTT. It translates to CASIEDSMNTEAFF.